Given below is one T cell receptor (beta chain) in context. The target antigen is unknown. These data come from a study of post-analysis software for immune sequencing data. Whole-study findings and limits: Patients showed TRBV5-6, TRBV5-1 and TRBV20-1 among four to six TRBV segments more frequent than in controls.

V was pared by 6 bases and J by 6 bases, with 5 bases of the junction left unmatched. The CDR3 is made up of 13 amino acids. The TCR beta cDNA libraries contained unique molecular identifiers. TCRdb called the PCR reads again in MiXCR, with one record for every CDR3 protein. The data contain 550,000 to 700,000 distinct CDR3 sequences, 44% of them seen just once; the ten biggest clones take up roughly 1.7%. The V and J genes are TRBV12-3 or TRBV12-4 and TRBJ2-1; TRBD2 agrees at 7 bases. What was sequenced was blood. The clonotype originates from a girl under 18 with multiple sclerosis. CDR3 sequence: CASRLSGTNEQFF. CDR3 coding DNA: TGTGCCAGCAGACTGAGCGGGACCAATGAGCAGTTCTTC.